The next 27 T cell receptor beta chains were all read from a single sample in a study of shared clonotypes between healthy human individuals (dated by TCRdb to between 2020 and 2021). The library was produced with the immunoSEQ multiplex PCR assay. Here the immuneACCESS table is served through TCRdb, limited to in-frame sequences with V and J called. Missing clones are a known gap in these copies; in checked studies unresolved V genes cover under half, and the rest lacks a known reason. The sample records about 1.5 million clones, about 96% of which are singletons. About 1% of the sample comes from the top ten. Sequenced: naive CD4+ T cells sorted from blood. This specimen's cell subset or site label, interpreted: CD45RA+ positively selected. Every receptor here comes from a man under 40 in good health.

The chain links TRBV10-2 to TRBJ2-2; 10 bases align to TRBD1. Germline V gene data show CDR1 as WSHSY and CDR2 as SAAADI. The junction had 4 bases not matched to a gene; V was cut back by 2 bases and J by 7 bases. There are 15 residues in the CDR3. CDR3 sequence reads: CASSEDRGQIGELFF. CDR3 sequence (DNA): TGCGCCAGCAGTGAGGACAGGGGGCAGATCGGGGAGCTGTTTTTT.

CDR3: CASSPTRGAHEKLFF. DNA for the CDR3: TGTGCCAGCAGCCCGACGCGGGGGGCACATGAAAAACTGTTTTTT. This chain joins TRBV7-2 and TRBJ1-4, with D perhaps TRBD1 (6 bases). Trimming pared 5 bases from V and 6 bases from J, leaving 16 bases between. In germline, CDR1 is SGHTA, CDR2 FQGNSA. The CDR3 loop spans 15 amino acids.

The gene calls are TRBV7-2 and TRBJ2-1, with 9 bases lining up with TRBD2. The CDR3 covers 13 residues. Germline values: CDR1 SGHTA, CDR2 FQGNSA. V was pared by 6 bases and J by 13 bases, with 10 bases of the junction left unmatched. The CDR3 DNA follows: TGTGCCAGCAGAATCCTAGCGGGGTTCGTCCAGTTCTTC. Translation gives CASRILAGFVQFF.

Written as DNA, the CDR3 is TGTGCCAGCAGAGACCCGGGACAGATCTACGAGCAGTACTTC. Translation gives CASRDPGQIYEQYF. The chain has TRBV2 and TRBJ2-7, with 7 nucleotides matching TRBD1. With V trimmed by 6 bases and J by 3 bases, 8 bases remained unmatched. CDR1 and CDR2 from the germline V gene are SNHLY and FYNNEI. The CDR3 consists of 14 residues.

This clone turned up a few times. V is TRBV9 and J is TRBJ1-5; no clear D gene. The CDR3 contains 13 residues. The germline V gene has CDR1 SGDLS and CDR2 YYNGEE. The V and J ends lost 4 bases and 5 bases respectively, with 10 bases between them. The CDR3 DNA is TGTGCCAGCAGCCAAAGCGGGGATCAGCCCCAGCATTTT. Encoded protein: CASSQSGDQPQHF.

CDR3 amino acids: CASSLVSVGTGELFF. The CDR3 DNA reads as TGTGCCAGCAGCTTAGTATCGGTAGGCACCGGGGAGCTGTTTTTT. The chain is built from TRBV7-8 and TRBJ2-2, with D unclear. The germline CDR1 and CDR2 sequences are SGHVS and FQNEAQ. The CDR3 contains 15 residues. V lost 1 base and J 4 bases, leaving 10 bases between the germline ends.

The rearrangement joins TRBV27 to TRBJ2-3; TRBD2 matches at 7 bases. The CDR3 is 17 residues long. The V gene's germline CDR1 is MNHEY and CDR2 SMNVEV (reference sequence). V lost 3 bases to trimming and J lost 0 bases; unmatched junction nucleotides: 9. CDR3 sequence (DNA): TGTGCCAGCAGTTTTACACGACTAGCTGCTAGCACAGATACGCAGTATTTT. This translates into CASSFTRLAASTDTQYF.

The CDR3 nucleotides read TGCGCCAGCAGCCAAGAGGGCAGGAACACTGAAGCTTTCTTT. It codes for CASSQEGRNTEAFF. V gene TRBV4-3 combines with J gene TRBJ1-1; unclear D gene. Trimming removed 0 bases at V and 1 base at J, with 6 bases between. The CDR3 totals 14 residues. Per germline, CDR1 LGHNA and CDR2 YSLEER.

CDR3: CASSQATHRSNEQFF. In DNA form, the CDR3 reads TGTGCCAGCAGCCAAGCGACACACAGATCCAATGAGCAGTTCTTC. The chain uses TRBV14 and TRBJ2-1; D remains ambiguous. Per germline, CDR1 SGHDN and CDR2 FVKESK. CDR3 size: 15 residues. V lost 1 base and J lost 6, with 13 bases in between.

V usage is TRBV5-5 and J usage is TRBJ2-1; D is unresolved. The CDR3 totals 18 residues. Germline V gene sequence: CDR1 SGHKS, CDR2 YYEKEE (reference sequence). V was pared by 4 bases and J by 4 bases, with 24 bases between. CDR3 residues: CASSGPSRAGGRYNEQFF. CDR3 bases: TGTGCCAGCAGCGGACCTAGTAGAGCCGGTGGCAGGTACAATGAGCAGTTCTTC.

The chain carries TRBV18 and TRBJ2-3, with D possibly being TRBD1 or TRBD2 (6 bases each). This CDR3 region has 16 residues. V shed 6 bases and J shed 2 bases, with 18 bases lying between them. Germline assignment: CDR1 KGHSH and CDR2 LQKENI. CDR3 loop: CASSPGAQAITDTQYF. In DNA, the CDR3 is TGTGCCAGCTCCCCGGGGGCACAGGCTATCACAGATACGCAGTATTTT.

The chain carries TRBV15 and TRBJ1-5, with a tentative D call TRBD1 (6 bases). Germline-derived CDR1 and CDR2 are LNHNV and YYDKDF (reference sequence). The V and J ends lost 0 bases and 3 bases respectively, with 12 bases between them. The length of the CDR3 is 16 residues. The CDR3: CATSRDEGGYNQPQHF. The CDR3, as DNA: TGTGCCACCAGCAGAGATGAGGGGGGTTACAATCAGCCCCAGCATTTT.

The chain links TRBV10-1 to TRBJ2-7, with 10 nucleotides matching TRBD1. J was trimmed by 2 bases and V by 5 bases; bases with no gene match: 6. CDR1 is WNHNN, CDR2 SYGVQD, per germline (reference sequence). The CDR3 is 15 residues long. DNA of the CDR3: TGCGCCAGCAGTCCCGACAGGGGGCCACCCTACGAGCAGTACTTC. Translation: CASSPDRGPPYEQYF.

The chain combines TRBV5-1 with TRBJ1-1; D is unclear. Germline V gene sequence: CDR1 SGHRS, CDR2 YFSETQ. This CDR3 comprises 15 residues. V lost 4 bases, J lost 0 bases, and 13 bases lay in between. The CDR3 sequence is CASSPSGVLNTEAFF. The CDR3 nucleotides read TGCGCCAGCAGCCCGAGCGGTGTTCTGAACACTGAAGCTTTCTTT.

The chain combines TRBV7-2 with TRBJ2-3; D is perhaps TRBD2 (5 bases). V shed 6 bases and J shed 2 bases, with 12 bases lying between them. Germline CDR1 SGHTA, CDR2 FQGNSA. The CDR3 loop spans 14 amino acids. The CDR3 DNA is TGTGCCAGCAGTCGCGGGCCAAACACAGATACGCAGTATTTT. Encoded protein: CASSRGPNTDTQYF.

This clone was seen a single time. V usage is TRBV5-1 and J usage is TRBJ2-5; D remains ambiguous. With 0 bases removed from V and 2 bases from J, the gap between germline ends came to 11 bases. CDR1 is SGHRS and CDR2 is YFSETQ in the germline V gene. This CDR3 has 15 amino acids. As DNA, the CDR3 is TGCGCCAGCAGCTTGGGGGTCGTGGCACAAGAGACCCAGTACTTC. It encodes CASSLGVVAQETQYF. Supplemented by reference TRBV5-1 and TRBJ2-5, the full variable domain reads KAGVTQTPRYLIKTRGQQVTLSCSPISGHRSVSWYQQTPGQGLQFLFEYFSETQRNKGNFPGRFSGRQFSNSRSEMNVSTLELGDSALYLCASSLGVVAQETQYFGPGTRLLVL.

Details on this clone: Other DNA sequences from this sample encode an identical CDR3 as well. The chain combines TRBV30 with TRBJ2-5, with D tentatively TRBD1 (7 bases). The CDR3 runs to 14 residues. Germline lookup yields CDR1 GTSNPN and CDR2 SVGIG (reference sequence). V shed 0 bases and J shed 5 bases, with 13 bases lying between them. CDR3 loop: CAWSVKAGGETQYF. The DNA for the CDR3 is TGTGCCTGGAGTGTAAAGGCAGGGGGGGAGACCCAGTACTTC.

This chain joins TRBV9 and TRBJ2-1; TRBD2 might be the D (7 bases). The ends were cut back, 0 bases at V and 3 bases at J, with 13 bases in the middle. The length of the CDR3 is 16 residues. Germline values: CDR1 SGDLS, CDR2 YYNGEE. The CDR3 DNA reads as TGTGCCAGCAGCGTAGTTTGGGGGGGCCGCTACAATGAGCAGTTCTTC. Translated: CASSVVWGGRYNEQFF. Supplemented by reference TRBV9 and TRBJ2-1, the full variable domain reads DSGVTQTPKHLITATGQRVTLRCSPRSGDLSVYWYQQSLDQGLQFLIQYYNGEERAKGNILERFSAQQFPDLHSELNLSSLELGDSALYFCASSVVWGGRYNEQFFGPGTRLTVL.

This rearrangement joins TRBV10-3 to TRBJ1-2; D is possibly TRBD1 (5 bases). Trimming took off 2 bases at V and 5 bases at J, with 12 bases between the two ends. CDR1 ENHRY and CDR2 SYGVKD come from the germline V gene. This CDR3 has 14 amino acids. CDR3 sequence: CAISETQGGYGYTF. The DNA of the CDR3 is TGTGCCATCAGTGAGACGCAGGGTGGGTATGGCTACACCTTC.

The chain uses TRBV30 and TRBJ2-3; 9 bases line up with TRBD1. Trimming at V came to 6 bases and at J to 1 base, leaving 17 bases not matched to a gene. The CDR3 consists of 18 residues. Looked up from germline, CDR1 is GTSNPN and CDR2 is SVGIG (reference sequence). The CDR3: CACETYRGPSGGTDTQYF. CDR3 nucleotide sequence: TGTGCCTGCGAGACGTACAGGGGGCCTTCGGGAGGCACAGATACGCAGTATTTT.

This chain links TRBV5-4 with TRBJ1-4; TRBD1 matches 9 bases. Per the germline V gene, CDR1 is SGHNT and CDR2 is YYREEE (reference sequence). CDR3 length: 15 amino acids. The J segment lost 7 bases and the V segment lost 3 bases, leaving 7 bases of the junction unmatched. CDR3 coding DNA: TGTGCCAGCAGCTGGACAGGGGATGGAGGTGAAAAACTGTTTTTT. Its protein is CASSWTGDGGEKLFF. The full variable domain, its missing parts supplied by reference TRBV5-4 and TRBJ1-4, is ETGVTQSPTHLIKTRGQQVTLRCSSQSGHNTVSWYQQALGQGPQFIFQYYREEENGRGNFPPRFSGLQFPNYSSELNVNALELDDSALYLCASSWTGDGGEKLFFGSGTQLSVL.

This chain connects TRBV30 to TRBJ2-5; D is unresolved. This CDR3 region has 13 residues. V was pared by 0 bases and J by 2 bases, with 7 bases between. Germline V gives CDR1 GTSNPN, CDR2 SVGIG (reference sequence). This CDR3 reads CAWSVRGQETQYF. CDR3 DNA sequence: TGTGCCTGGAGTGTACGCGGACAAGAGACCCAGTACTTC.

Points on this clone: The same CDR3 arises from other DNA sequences in this sample as well. This sequence joins TRBV9 and TRBJ2-6; D is ambiguous. Germline lookup yields CDR1 SGDLS and CDR2 YYNGEE. Trimming pared 0 bases from V and 2 bases from J, leaving 6 bases between. The CDR3 has 15 residues. The CDR3 DNA reads TGTGCCAGCAGCGTAGGGACCACTGGGGCCAACGTCCTGACTTTC. This sequence encodes CASSVGTTGANVLTF.

The count of this clone is one. V gene TRBV21-1 combines with J gene TRBJ2-3; the table's D call of TRBD1 was not tested on the DNA. TRBV21-1 is reported as a pseudogene. This CDR3 spans 17 amino acids. CDR3 nucleotide sequence: TGTGCCAGCAGCAAATCCACAGGGAGACCAAGCACAGATACGCAGTATTTT. Its translation is CASSKSTGRPSTDTQYF.

V is TRBV1 and J is TRBJ2-1; the table's D gene call, TRBD2, was not cross checked with the DNA. TRBV1 is given as a pseudogene. The CDR3 has 19 residues. This CDR3 is CTSSQDRASGSSSYNEQFF. CDR3 sequence (DNA): TGCACCAGCAGCCAAGATAGAGCTAGCGGGAGTTCCTCCTACAATGAGCAGTTCTTC.

The rearrangement uses TRBV9 and TRBJ2-3, with TRBD2 identical over 10 bases. This CDR3 spans 20 amino acids. Per germline, CDR1 SGDLS and CDR2 YYNGEE. J gave up 0 bases and V 4 bases, and 17 bases lay outside the gene matches. As DNA, the CDR3 is TGTGCCAGCAGCCTTACCGGACTAGCGGCTTTTAAAACTAGCACAGATACGCAGTATTTT. Residues: CASSLTGLAAFKTSTDTQYF. Filled out from reference TRBV9 and TRBJ2-3, the complete variable domain reads DSGVTQTPKHLITATGQRVTLRCSPRSGDLSVYWYQQSLDQGLQFLIQYYNGEERAKGNILERFSAQQFPDLHSELNLSSLELGDSALYFCASSLTGLAAFKTSTDTQYFGPGTRLTVL.

The rearrangement joins TRBV18 to TRBJ2-5; 7 bases agree with TRBD1. This CDR3 comprises 14 residues. J gave up 4 bases and V 2 bases, and 4 bases lay outside the gene matches. The V gene's germline CDR1 is KGHSH and CDR2 LQKENI. Here the CDR3 DNA reads TGTGCCAGCTCACCAGACAGGGTGTTAGAGACCCAGTACTTC. The encoded protein is CASSPDRVLETQYF.